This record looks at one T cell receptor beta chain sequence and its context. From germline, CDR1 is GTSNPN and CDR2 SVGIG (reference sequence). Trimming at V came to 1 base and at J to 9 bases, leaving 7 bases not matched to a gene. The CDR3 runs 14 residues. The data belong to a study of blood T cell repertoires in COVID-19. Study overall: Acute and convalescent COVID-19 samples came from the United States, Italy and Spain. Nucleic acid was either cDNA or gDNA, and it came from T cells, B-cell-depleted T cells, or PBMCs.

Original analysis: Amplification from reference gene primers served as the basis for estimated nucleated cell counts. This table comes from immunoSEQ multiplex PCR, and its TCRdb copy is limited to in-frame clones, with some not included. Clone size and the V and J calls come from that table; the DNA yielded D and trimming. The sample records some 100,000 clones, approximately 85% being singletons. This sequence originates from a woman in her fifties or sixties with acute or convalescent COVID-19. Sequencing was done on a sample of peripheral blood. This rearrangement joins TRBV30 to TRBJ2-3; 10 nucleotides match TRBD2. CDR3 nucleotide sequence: TGTGCCTGGAGTGCGGGACTAGCGCGTGACACGCAGTATTTT. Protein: CAWSAGLARDTQYF.